What follows are 18 T cell receptor beta chains derived from one specimen sequenced in a study of PD-L1 blockade in urothelial cancer. Time point denoted: pretreatment peripheral blood. Only in-frame clones appear in the TCRdb table, and some are missing; sequencing was by immunoSEQ multiplex PCR. The sample has 40,000 to 60,000 clones, around 74% seen once. The material was PBMCs, obtained around atezolizumab (anti-PD-L1) treatment. The source of these receptors is a man between 65 and 80 years old with urothelial cancer.

V and J are TRBV2 and TRBJ1-1; D gene unclear. V lost 6 bases to trimming and J lost 2 bases, with 22 bases between them. Germline V lookup: CDR1 SNHLY, CDR2 FYNNEI. This CDR3 is built from 17 residues. The CDR3 here is CASRALLRERFNTEAFF. In nucleotides, the CDR3 is TGTGCCAGCAGGGCCCTTTTGCGCGAGCGTTTCAACACTGAAGCTTTCTTT.

The chain uses TRBV19 and TRBJ2-5; the D is unclear. CDR1 and CDR2 from the germline V gene are LNHDA and SQIVND (reference sequence). The germline V and J ends were trimmed by 1 base and 5 bases, with 11 bases remaining between them. CDR3 length: 14 residues. The CDR3 sequence is CASSIVDRAETQYF. The CDR3 nucleotides read TGTGCCAGTAGTATAGTTGACCGAGCGGAGACCCAGTACTTC.

This clone has just a few counts. The junction differs from germline at one of its ends, possibly a read error. This sequence joins TRBV14 and TRBJ1-3; a possible D gene is TRBD1 (5 bases). This CDR3 region has 14 residues. The germline CDR1 and CDR2 sequences are SGHDN and FVKESK. The chain's CDR3 is CASSLIQGRNAIYF. CDR3 coding DNA: TGTGCCAGCAGCCTTATCCAGGGCCGAAACGCCATATATTTT.

The chain carries TRBV28 and TRBJ2-2; tentative D call: TRBD2 (5 bases). CDR1 and CDR2 (germline): MDHEN, SYDVKM. There are 15 residues in the CDR3. With 7 bases removed from V and 2 bases from J, the gap between germline ends came to 14 bases. DNA for the CDR3: TGTGCCAGCAACCCTCGGGAAAAAAACACCGGGGAGCTGTTTTTT. It encodes CASNPREKNTGELFF.

The sample holds a few counts of this clone. The chain joins TRBV19 to TRBJ2-3, with 9 bases matching TRBD2. This CDR3 has 13 residues. Germline trimming cut 0 bases from V and 9 bases from J; bases unmatched to any gene: 1. Germline CDR1 is LNHDA and CDR2 is SQIVND (reference sequence). CDR3 loop: CASSIETSGTQYF. CDR3 nucleotides: TGTGCCAGTAGTATAGAAACTAGCGGGACGCAGTATTTT.

This clone has a single count. This chain uses TRBV6-1 with TRBJ1-1, with TRBD1 as a possible D gene (6 bases). Trimming pared 0 bases from V and 0 bases from J, leaving 26 bases between. Looked up from germline, CDR1 is MNHNS and CDR2 is SASEGT. The CDR3 runs 21 residues. The CDR3 loop reads CASSEAGYTGLGLLVNTEAFF. CDR3 DNA: TGTGCCAGCAGTGAAGCGGGGTACACAGGGCTCGGACTGCTGGTGAACACTGAAGCTTTCTTT.

This clone was detected only a few times. The chain recombines TRBV28 with TRBJ1-4; 7 bases match TRBD1. The J segment lost 8 bases and the V segment lost 4 bases, leaving 7 bases of the junction unmatched. CDR3 length: 14 amino acids. The germline V gene has CDR1 MDHEN and CDR2 SYDVKM. The CDR3 spells CASSSTGFSEKLFF. CDR3 DNA sequence: TGTGCCAGCAGTTCGACAGGGTTCAGCGAAAAACTGTTTTTT. Looking up the rest from reference TRBV28 and TRBJ1-4 gives the full variable domain: DVKVTQSSRYLVKRTGEKVFLECVQDMDHENMFWYRQDPGLGLRLIYFSYDVKMKEKGDIPEGYSVSREKKERFSLILESASTNQTSMYLCASSSTGFSEKLFFGSGTQLSVL.

This rearrangement joins TRBV6-5 to TRBJ2-7; 7 positions match TRBD2. Germline lookup yields CDR1 MNHEY and CDR2 SVGAGI. Trimming removed 0 bases from V and 2 bases from J; junction bases left unmatched: 4. This CDR3 is built from 15 residues. The CDR3 loop reads CASSYSGDYAYEQYF. The CDR3 bases are TGTGCCAGCAGTTACTCTGGGGACTACGCCTACGAGCAGTACTTC.

The DNA of the CDR3 is TGCGCCAGCAGCTTTGGACAGGGGGGTGAAAAACTGTTTTTT. Its protein is CASSFGQGGEKLFF. The J gene is TRBJ1-4, the V gene TRBV5-1, with 10 bases fitting TRBD1. Trimming removed 2 bases from V and 7 bases from J; junction bases left unmatched: 2. The CDR3 has 14 amino acids. The germline V gene has CDR1 SGHRS and CDR2 YFSETQ.

The chain has TRBV28 and TRBJ1-5; 7 bases agree with TRBD1. Germline V gene data show CDR1 as MDHEN and CDR2 as SYDVKM. V shed 7 bases and J 5 bases; nucleotides not matched to a gene: 11. This CDR3 is built from 15 residues. The CDR3 sequence: CASTQMTGQHQPQHF. In nucleotides, the CDR3 is TGTGCCAGCACCCAAATGACAGGGCAACATCAGCCCCAGCATTTT.

This clone was observed a few times. The J gene is TRBJ2-1, the V gene TRBV2, with TRBD2 as a possible D gene (7 bases). Germline V gives CDR1 SNHLY, CDR2 FYNNEI. This CDR3 has 16 amino acids. V gave up 8 bases and J gave up 5 bases, with 22 bases separating them. The CDR3 here is CASESPAGEGDNEQFF. Written as DNA, the CDR3 is TGTGCCAGCGAATCTCCGGCGGGAGAGGGGGACAATGAGCAGTTCTTC.

This clone was detected only once. This rearrangement joins TRBV6-5 to TRBJ2-1; TRBD2 matches at 10 bases. Germline assignment: CDR1 MNHEY and CDR2 SVGAGI. The CDR3 extends over 15 amino acids. The J segment lost 2 bases and the V segment lost 6 bases, leaving 4 bases of the junction unmatched. The CDR3 DNA follows: TGTGCCAGCAGGACGGGACTAGCGACCTACAATGAGCAGTTCTTC. It translates to CASRTGLATYNEQFF.

The CDR3 nucleotides are TGTGCCTGGAGTCTGGGACTAGCGGGGGCGAATGAGCAGTTCTTC. This translates into CAWSLGLAGANEQFF. V gene TRBV30 combines with J gene TRBJ2-1; 14 bases are a match to TRBD2. There are 15 residues in the CDR3. Looked up from germline, CDR1 is GTSNPN and CDR2 is SVGIG (reference sequence). The junction had 4 bases not matched to a gene; V was cut back by 2 bases and J by 7 bases.

The chain recombines TRBV28 with TRBJ2-5, with 8 bases lining up with TRBD1. V lost 6 bases, J lost 4 bases, and 10 bases stayed unmatched. The CDR3 consists of 15 residues. Germline assignment: CDR1 MDHEN and CDR2 SYDVKM. The DNA for the CDR3 is TGTGCCAGCAGCAAATTACAGGGGGGAGGAGAGACCCAGTACTTC. The encoded protein is CASSKLQGGGETQYF.

The chain joins TRBV18 to TRBJ1-2; D may be TRBD1 (6 bases). V shed 5 bases and J shed 3 bases, with 10 bases lying between them. Germline V gives CDR1 KGHSH, CDR2 LQKENI. This CDR3 spans 13 amino acids. CDR3 sequence reads: CASSGGEDYGYTF. The CDR3 DNA follows: TGTGCCAGCTCAGGGGGCGAGGACTATGGCTACACCTTC.

V usage is TRBV5-1 and J usage is TRBJ2-2; weak D call: TRBD2 (5 bases). The CDR3 sequence is 14 residues long. Between the trimmed V and J ends, which lost 4 bases and 8 bases, there was a span of 15 bases. Germline CDR1 reads SGHRS; CDR2 reads YFSETQ. CDR3 nucleotide sequence: TGCGCCAGCAGCCAGGATCCCGGAGGAGGGGAGCTGTTTTTT. It is translated as CASSQDPGGGELFF.

The chain is built from TRBV5-1 and TRBJ2-7; TRBD2 agrees at 9 bases. J gave up 6 bases and V 7 bases, and 11 bases lay outside the gene matches. The CDR3 has 14 residues. Per germline, CDR1 SGHRS and CDR2 YFSETQ. The CDR3 reads CASWEGAGGLEQYF. In nucleotides, the CDR3 is TGCGCCAGCTGGGAAGGAGCGGGAGGACTCGAGCAGTACTTC.

This clone was detected only a few times. The V call is TRBV15, the J call TRBJ2-4; no firm D call. This CDR3 contains 17 residues. Between the trimmed V and J ends, which lost 0 bases and 6 bases, there was a span of 18 bases. Germline lookup yields CDR1 LNHNV and CDR2 YYDKDF (reference sequence). CDR3 bases: TGTGCCACCAGCAGAGACTCTCGTGGAGCCTCCCGAAACATTCAGTACTTC. This encodes CATSRDSRGASRNIQYF. Based on the CDR3 plus reference TRBV15 and TRBJ2-4, the full variable domain is DAMVIQNPRYQVTQFGKPVTLSCSQTLNHNVMYWYQQKSSQAPKLLFHYYDKDFNNEADTPDNFQSRRPNTSFCFLDIRSPGLGDTAMYLCATSRDSRGASRNIQYFGAGTRLSVL.